The T cell receptor beta chain under discussion was sequenced for a study of CD8 T cells in ankylosing spondylitis. Study results and caveats: Characteristic, it appeared, of ankylosing spondylitis blood was a TCR beta motif of eight highly homologous variants.

This clonotype showed up many times. Its antigen is not known. Using its own MiXCR run on the 5' RACE reads, TCRdb lists one record per CDR3 protein. The table records 30,000 to 45,000 distinct CDR3 sequences, roughly 13% of them present only once. The CDR3 consists of 14 residues. After removal of 2 bases from V and 3 bases from J, the junction contained 1 base not matched to a gene. The receptor was derived from a male donor with ankylosing spondylitis. Input material: synovial fluid, either unsorted or a sorted T cell fraction (not recorded which). The J gene is TRBJ1-2, the V gene TRBV12-3 or TRBV12-4; 9 bases agree with TRBD1. CDR3 in amino acids: CASSLRTGDYGYTF. CDR3 bases: TGTGCCAGCAGTTTACGGACAGGGGACTATGGCTACACCTTC.